The clone carrying this T cell receptor (beta chain) was seen more than once but under ten times. Its antigen is not identified. Per germline, CDR1 MNHEY and CDR2 SVGAGI. V shed 6 bases and J shed 4 bases, with 8 bases lying between them. The CDR3 has 12 amino acids. These data are taken from a study of T-cell memory formation after mild COVID-19. Study-level points and caveats: Certain responding clones were present in pre-infection memory, suggesting participation of cross-reactive memory.

MiXCR, run by TCRdb on the 5' RACE reads, gives a single entry per CDR3 protein. The sample holds approximately 89,000 distinct CDR3 sequences; roughly 13% are singletons and the top ten take 40% to 45%. This receptor was taken from a young man who had mild COVID-19 (a few samples of this study predate the infection). Cell type and time point are not known. Sequenced: PBMCs or a T cell subset sorted from them (not recorded which). This chain uses TRBV6-5 with TRBJ2-3, with D possibly matching TRBD2 (6 bases). The CDR3, as DNA: TGTGCCAGCAGCGGGGAGGCAGATACGCAGTATTTT. It encodes CASSGEADTQYF.